The sequence of this TCR beta chain was determined in a study of control samples from healthy donors and cancer patients. Here immunoSEQ multiplex PCR was the method, and the copy in TCRdb shows in-frame clones only, minus some. The sample yields 60,000 to 75,000 clones, approximately 87% seen once. The CDR3 has 16 amino acids. The J gene is TRBJ1-1, the V gene TRBV21-1; the table gives TRBD1 as D, unverified against the DNA. TRBV21-1 is a recognized pseudogene. Input material: blood. The receptor was isolated from a middle-aged man in good health. The CDR3 DNA sequence: TGTGCCAGCAGCGTATCGGGACACAACAGAAACACTGAAGCTTTCTTT. Its translation is CASSVSGHNRNTEAFF.